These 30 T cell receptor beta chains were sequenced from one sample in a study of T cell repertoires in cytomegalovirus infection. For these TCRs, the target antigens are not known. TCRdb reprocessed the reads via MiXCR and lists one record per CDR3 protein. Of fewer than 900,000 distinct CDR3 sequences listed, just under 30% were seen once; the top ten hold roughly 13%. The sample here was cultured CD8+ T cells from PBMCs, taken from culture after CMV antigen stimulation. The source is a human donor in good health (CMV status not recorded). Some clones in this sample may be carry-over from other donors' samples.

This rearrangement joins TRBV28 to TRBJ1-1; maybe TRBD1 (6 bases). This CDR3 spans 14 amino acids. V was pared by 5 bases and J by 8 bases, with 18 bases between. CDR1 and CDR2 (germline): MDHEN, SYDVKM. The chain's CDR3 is CASSRGATPLEAFF. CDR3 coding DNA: TGTGCCAGCAGTAGGGGGGCCACCCCCCTAGAAGCTTTCTTT. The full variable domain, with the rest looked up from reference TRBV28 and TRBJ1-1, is DVKVTQSSRYLVKRTGEKVFLECVQDMDHENMFWYRQDPGLGLRLIYFSYDVKMKEKGDIPEGYSVSREKKERFSLILESASTNQTSMYLCASSRGATPLEAFFGQGTRLTVV.

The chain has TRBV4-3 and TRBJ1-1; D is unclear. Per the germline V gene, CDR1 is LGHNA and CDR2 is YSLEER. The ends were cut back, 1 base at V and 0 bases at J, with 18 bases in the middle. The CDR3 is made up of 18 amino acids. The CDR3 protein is CASSQGLNRREMNTEAFF. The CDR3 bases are TGCGCCAGCAGCCAAGGTCTCAATCGTCGGGAAATGAACACTGAAGCTTTCTTT.

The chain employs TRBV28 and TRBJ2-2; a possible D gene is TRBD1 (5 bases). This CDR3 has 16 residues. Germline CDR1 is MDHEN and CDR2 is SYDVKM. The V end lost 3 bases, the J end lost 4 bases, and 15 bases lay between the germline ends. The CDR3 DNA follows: TGTGCCAGCAGTTTGGTAGGGTATAGGGGCACCGGGGAGCTGTTTTTT. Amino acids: CASSLVGYRGTGELFF.

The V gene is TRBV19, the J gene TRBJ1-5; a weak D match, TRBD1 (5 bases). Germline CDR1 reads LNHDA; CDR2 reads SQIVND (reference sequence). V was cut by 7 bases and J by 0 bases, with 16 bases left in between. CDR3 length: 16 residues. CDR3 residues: CASKEGHHYSNQPQHF. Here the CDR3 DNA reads TGTGCCAGTAAGGAGGGGCACCATTATAGCAATCAGCCCCAGCATTTT.

CDR3 amino acids: CASSLELALSGELFF. The CDR3 DNA is TGTGCCAGCAGCTTGGAACTAGCGTTGTCCGGGGAGCTGTTTTTT. J is TRBJ2-2 and V is TRBV5-5, with 7 bases fitting TRBD2. The CDR3 loop spans 15 amino acids. Germline trimming cut 0 bases from V and 6 bases from J; bases unmatched to any gene: 5. Germline V CDR1 and CDR2: SGHKS, YYEKEE (reference sequence).

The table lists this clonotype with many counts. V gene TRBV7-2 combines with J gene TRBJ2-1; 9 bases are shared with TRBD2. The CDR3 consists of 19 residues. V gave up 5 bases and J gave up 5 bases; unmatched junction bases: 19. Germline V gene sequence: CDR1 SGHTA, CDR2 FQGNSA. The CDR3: CASSPSIIVVAGAHNEQFF. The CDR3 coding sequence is TGTGCCAGCAGCCCCTCTATAATCGTGGTAGCGGGGGCTCACAATGAGCAGTTCTTC.

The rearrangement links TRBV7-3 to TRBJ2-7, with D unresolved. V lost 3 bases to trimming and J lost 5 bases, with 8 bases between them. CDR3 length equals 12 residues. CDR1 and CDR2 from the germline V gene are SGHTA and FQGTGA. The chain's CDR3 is CASSLGINEQYF. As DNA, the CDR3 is TGTGCCAGCAGCTTGGGCATCAACGAGCAGTACTTC.

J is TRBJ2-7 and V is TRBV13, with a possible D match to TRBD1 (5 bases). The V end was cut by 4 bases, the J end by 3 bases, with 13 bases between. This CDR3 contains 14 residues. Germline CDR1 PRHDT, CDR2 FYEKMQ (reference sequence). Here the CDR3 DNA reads TGTGCCAGCAGCTCCCAGGGATACGGCTACGAGCAGTACTTC. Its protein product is CASSSQGYGYEQYF.

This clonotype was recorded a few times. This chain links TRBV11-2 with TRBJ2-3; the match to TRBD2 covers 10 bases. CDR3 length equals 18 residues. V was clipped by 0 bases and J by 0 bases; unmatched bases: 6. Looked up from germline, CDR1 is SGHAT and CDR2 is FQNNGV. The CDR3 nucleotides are TGTGCCAGCAGCTTAGAAGGAAGGACTAGCGGAAGCACAGATACGCAGTATTTT. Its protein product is CASSLEGRTSGSTDTQYF.

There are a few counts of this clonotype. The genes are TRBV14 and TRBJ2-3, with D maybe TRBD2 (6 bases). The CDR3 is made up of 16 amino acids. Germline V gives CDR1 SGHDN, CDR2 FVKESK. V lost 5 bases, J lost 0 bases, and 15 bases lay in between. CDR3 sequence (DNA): TGTGCCAGCAGCTCCCGTGGGACTCCCAGCACAGATACGCAGTATTTT. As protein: CASSSRGTPSTDTQYF.

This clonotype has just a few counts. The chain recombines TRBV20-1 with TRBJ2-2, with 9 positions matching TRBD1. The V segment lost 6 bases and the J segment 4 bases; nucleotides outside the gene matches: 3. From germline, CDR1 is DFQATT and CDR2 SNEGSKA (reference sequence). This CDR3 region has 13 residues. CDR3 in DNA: TGCAGTGCGAGGGACAGGGTCACCGGGGAGCTGTTTTTT. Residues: CSARDRVTGELFF.

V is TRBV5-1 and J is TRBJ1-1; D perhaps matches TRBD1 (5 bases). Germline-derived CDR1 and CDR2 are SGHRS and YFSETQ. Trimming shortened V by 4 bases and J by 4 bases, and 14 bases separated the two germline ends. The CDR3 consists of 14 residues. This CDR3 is CASSANPGSTEAFF. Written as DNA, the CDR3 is TGCGCCAGCAGCGCCAATCCAGGGAGCACTGAAGCTTTCTTT.

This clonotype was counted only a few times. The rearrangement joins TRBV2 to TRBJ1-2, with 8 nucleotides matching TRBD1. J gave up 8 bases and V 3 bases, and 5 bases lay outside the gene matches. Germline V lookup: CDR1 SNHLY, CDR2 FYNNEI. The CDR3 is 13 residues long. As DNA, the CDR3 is TGTGCCAGCAGTGAGGTACAGGGGGTAGGCTACACCTTC. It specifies CASSEVQGVGYTF.

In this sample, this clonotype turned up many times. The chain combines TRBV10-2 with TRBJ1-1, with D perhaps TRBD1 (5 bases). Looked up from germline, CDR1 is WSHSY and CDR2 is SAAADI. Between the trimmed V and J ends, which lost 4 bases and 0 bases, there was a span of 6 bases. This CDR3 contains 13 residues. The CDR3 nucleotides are TGCGCCAGCAGTGGGACATTGAACACTGAAGCTTTCTTT. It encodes CASSGTLNTEAFF.

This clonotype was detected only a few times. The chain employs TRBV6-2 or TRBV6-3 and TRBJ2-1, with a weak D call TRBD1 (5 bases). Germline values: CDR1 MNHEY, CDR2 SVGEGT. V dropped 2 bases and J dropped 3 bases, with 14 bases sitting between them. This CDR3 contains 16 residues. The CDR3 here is CASSYPSWTRYNEQFF. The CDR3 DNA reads TGTGCCAGCAGTTACCCTTCCTGGACACGCTACAATGAGCAGTTCTTC.

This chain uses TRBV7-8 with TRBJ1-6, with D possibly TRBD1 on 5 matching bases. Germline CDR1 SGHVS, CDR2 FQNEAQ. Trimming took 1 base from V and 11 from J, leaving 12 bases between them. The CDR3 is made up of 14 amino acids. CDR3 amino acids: CASSLVAGLPPLHF. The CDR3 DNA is TGTGCCAGCAGCTTAGTAGCAGGGTTGCCACCCCTCCACTTT.

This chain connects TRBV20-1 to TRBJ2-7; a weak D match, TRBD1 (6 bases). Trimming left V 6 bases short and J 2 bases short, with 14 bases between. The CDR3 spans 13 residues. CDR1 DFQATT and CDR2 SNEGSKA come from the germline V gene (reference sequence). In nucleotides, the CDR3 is TGCAGTGCATCAATCAGGGGCACCTACGAGCAGTACGTC. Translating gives CSASIRGTYEQYV.

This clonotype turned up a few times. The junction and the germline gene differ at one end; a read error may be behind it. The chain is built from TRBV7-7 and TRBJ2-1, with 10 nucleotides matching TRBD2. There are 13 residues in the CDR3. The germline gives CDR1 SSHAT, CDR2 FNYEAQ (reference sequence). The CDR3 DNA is TGTGCTAGCAGCCGAGCGGGGGGGGATGAGCAGTTCTTC. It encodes CASSRAGGDEQFF.

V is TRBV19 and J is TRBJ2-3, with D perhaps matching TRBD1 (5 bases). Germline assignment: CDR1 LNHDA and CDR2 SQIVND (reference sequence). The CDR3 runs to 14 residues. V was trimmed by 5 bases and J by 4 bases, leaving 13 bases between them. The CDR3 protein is CASSGAGFPDTQYF. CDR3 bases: TGTGCCAGTAGTGGAGCAGGGTTCCCAGATACGCAGTATTTT.

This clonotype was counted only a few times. The CDR3 DNA follows: TGTGCCAGCAGCTTTGGTCTTGACAAGGCTTTCTTT. Amino acids: CASSFGLDKAFF. The chain has TRBV7-9 and TRBJ1-1; unclear D gene. Trimming left V 3 bases short and J 11 bases short, with 13 bases between. CDR1 SEHNR and CDR2 FQNEAQ come from the germline V gene (reference sequence). The CDR3 is 12 residues long.

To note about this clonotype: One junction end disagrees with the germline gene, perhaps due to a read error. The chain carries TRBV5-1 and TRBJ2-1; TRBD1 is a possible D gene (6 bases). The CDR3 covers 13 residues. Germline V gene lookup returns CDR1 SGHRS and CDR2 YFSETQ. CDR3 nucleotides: TGCGCCAGCACTGGACAGCCTAACAATGAGCAGTTATTC. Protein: CASTGQPNNEQLF.

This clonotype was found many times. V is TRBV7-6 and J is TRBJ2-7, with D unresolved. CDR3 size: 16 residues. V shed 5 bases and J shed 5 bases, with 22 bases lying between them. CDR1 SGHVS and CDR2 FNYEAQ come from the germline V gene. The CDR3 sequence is CASSLSDLKGDDEQYF. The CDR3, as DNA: TGTGCCAGCAGCCTTTCGGACCTCAAAGGAGACGACGAGCAGTACTTC.

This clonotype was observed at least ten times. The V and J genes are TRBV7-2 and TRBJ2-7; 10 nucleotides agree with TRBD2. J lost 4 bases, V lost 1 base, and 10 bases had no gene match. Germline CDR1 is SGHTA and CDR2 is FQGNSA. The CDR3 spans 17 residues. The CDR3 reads CASSLELAGWGVYEQYV. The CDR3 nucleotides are TGTGCCAGCAGCTTAGAACTAGCGGGGTGGGGGGTTTACGAGCAGTACGTC.

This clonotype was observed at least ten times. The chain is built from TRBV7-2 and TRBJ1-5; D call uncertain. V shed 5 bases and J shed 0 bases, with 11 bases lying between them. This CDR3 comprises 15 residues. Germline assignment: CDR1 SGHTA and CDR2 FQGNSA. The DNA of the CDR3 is TGTGCCAGCAGCCTCGGGGTGATTAGCAATCAGCCCCAGCATTTT. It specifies CASSLGVISNQPQHF.

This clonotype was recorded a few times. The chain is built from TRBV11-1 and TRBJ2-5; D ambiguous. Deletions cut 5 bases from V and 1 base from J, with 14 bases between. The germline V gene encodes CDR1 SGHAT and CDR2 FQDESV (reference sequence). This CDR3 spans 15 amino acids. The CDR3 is CASSRYASPQETQYF. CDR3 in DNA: TGTGCCAGCAGCCGCTATGCCTCCCCCCAAGAGACCCAGTACTTC.

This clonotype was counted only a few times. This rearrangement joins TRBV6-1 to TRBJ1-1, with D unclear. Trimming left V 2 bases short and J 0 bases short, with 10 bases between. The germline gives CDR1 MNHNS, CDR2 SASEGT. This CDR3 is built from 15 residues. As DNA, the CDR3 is TGTGCCAGCAGTGAAAGGATTCTCATGAACACTGAAGCTTTCTTT. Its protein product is CASSERILMNTEAFF.

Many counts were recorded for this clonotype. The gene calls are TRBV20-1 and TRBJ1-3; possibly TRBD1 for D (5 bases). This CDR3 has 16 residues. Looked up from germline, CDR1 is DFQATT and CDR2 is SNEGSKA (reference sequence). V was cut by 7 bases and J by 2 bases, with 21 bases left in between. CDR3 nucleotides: TGCAGTGTCCATCCTCTGGGGGGAATCACTGGAAACACCATATATTTT. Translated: CSVHPLGGITGNTIYF.

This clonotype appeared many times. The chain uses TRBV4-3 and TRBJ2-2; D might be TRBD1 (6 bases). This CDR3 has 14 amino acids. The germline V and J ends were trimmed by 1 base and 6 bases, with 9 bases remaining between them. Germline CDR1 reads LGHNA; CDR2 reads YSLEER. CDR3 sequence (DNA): TGCGCCAGCAGCCAAGGACAGGTGTCCGGGGAGCTGTTTTTT. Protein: CASSQGQVSGELFF.

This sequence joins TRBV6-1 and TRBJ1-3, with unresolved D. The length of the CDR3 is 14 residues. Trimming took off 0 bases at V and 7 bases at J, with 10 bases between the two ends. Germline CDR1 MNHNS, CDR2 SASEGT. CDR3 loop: CASSEAWESNTIYF. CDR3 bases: TGTGCCAGCAGTGAAGCGTGGGAATCTAACACCATATATTTT.

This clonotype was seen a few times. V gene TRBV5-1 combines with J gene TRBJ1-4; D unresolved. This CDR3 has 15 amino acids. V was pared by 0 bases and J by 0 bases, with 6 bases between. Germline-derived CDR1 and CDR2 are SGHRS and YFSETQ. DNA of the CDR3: TGCGCCAGCAGCTTGGAATGGCCAACTAATGAAAAACTGTTTTTT. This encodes CASSLEWPTNEKLFF.